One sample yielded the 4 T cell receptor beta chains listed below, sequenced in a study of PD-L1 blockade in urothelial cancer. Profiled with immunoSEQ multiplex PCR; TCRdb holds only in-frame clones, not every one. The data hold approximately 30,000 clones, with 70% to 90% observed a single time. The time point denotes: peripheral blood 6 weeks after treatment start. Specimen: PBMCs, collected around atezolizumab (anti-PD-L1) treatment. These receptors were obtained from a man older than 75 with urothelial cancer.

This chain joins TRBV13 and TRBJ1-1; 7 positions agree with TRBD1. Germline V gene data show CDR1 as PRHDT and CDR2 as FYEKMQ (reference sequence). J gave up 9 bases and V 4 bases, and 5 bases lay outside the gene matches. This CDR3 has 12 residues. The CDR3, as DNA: TGTGCCAGCAGCTCCCCGGGACAGAAAGCTTTCTTT. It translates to CASSSPGQKAFF. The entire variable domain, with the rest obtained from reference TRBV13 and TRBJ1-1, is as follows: AAGVIQSPRHLIKEKRETATLKCYPIPRHDTVYWYQQGPGQDPQFLISFYEKMQSDKGSIPDRFSAQQFSDYHSELNMSSLELGDSALYFCASSSPGQKAFFGQGTRLTVV.

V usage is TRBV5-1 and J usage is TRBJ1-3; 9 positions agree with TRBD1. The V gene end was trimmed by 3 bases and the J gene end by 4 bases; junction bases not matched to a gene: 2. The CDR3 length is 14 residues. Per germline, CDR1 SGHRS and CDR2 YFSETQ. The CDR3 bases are TGCGCCAGCAGCTCGGGACAGGGAGGAAACACCATATATTTT. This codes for CASSSGQGGNTIYF.

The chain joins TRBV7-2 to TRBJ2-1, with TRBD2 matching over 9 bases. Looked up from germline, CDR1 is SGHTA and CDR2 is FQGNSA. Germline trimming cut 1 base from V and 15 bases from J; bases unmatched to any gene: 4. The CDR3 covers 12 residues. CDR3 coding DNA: TGTGCCAGCAGCTTAGATACGACTAGCGGGTTCTTC. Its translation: CASSLDTTSGFF.

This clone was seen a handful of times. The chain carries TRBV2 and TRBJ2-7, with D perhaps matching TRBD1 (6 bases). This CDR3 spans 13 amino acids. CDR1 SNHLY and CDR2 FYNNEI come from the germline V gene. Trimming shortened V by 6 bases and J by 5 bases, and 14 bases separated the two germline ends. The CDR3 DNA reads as TGTGCCAGCAGAAACAGGGTGTTTAACGAGCAGTACTTC. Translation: CASRNRVFNEQYF. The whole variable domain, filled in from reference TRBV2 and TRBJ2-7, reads EPEVTQTPSHQVTQMGQEVILRCVPISNHLYFYWYRQILGQKVEFLVSFYNNEISEKSEIFDDQFSVERPDGSNFTLKIRSTKLEDSAMYFCASRNRVFNEQYFGPGTRLTVT.